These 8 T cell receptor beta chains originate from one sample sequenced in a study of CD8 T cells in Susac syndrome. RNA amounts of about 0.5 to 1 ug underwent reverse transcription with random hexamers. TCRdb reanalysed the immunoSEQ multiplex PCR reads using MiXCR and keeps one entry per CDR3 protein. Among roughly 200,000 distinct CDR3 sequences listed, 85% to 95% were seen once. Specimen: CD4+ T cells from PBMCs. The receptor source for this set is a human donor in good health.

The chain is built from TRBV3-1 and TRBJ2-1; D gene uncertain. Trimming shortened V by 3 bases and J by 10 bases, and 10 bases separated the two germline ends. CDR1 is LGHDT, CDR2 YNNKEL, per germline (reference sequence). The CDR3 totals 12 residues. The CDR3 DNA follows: TGTGCCAGCAGCCAGGTCGCGGAGGAGCAGTTCTTC. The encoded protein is CASSQVAEEQFF.

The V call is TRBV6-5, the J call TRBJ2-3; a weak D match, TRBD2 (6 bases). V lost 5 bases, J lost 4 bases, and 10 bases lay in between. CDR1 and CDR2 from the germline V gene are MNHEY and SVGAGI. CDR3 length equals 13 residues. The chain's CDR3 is CASSRGTSDTQYF. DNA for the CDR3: TGTGCCAGCAGTCGCGGGACTTCAGATACGCAGTATTTT.

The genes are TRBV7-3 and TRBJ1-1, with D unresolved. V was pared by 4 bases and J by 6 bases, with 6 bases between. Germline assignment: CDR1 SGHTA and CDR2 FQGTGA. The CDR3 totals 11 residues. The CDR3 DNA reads TGTGCCAGCAGCTCTTTCGCTGAAGCTTTCTTT. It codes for CASSSFAEAFF.

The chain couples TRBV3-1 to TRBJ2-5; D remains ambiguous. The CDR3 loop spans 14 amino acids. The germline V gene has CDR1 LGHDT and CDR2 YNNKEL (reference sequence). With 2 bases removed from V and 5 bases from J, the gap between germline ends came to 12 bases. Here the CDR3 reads CASSQRSLRETQYF. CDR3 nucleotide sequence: TGTGCCAGCAGCCAACGGTCCTTACGGGAGACCCAGTACTTC.

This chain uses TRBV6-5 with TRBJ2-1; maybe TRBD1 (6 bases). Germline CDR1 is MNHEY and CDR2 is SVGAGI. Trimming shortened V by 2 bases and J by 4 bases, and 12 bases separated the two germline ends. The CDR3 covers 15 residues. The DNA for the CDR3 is TGTGCCAGCAGTTACGACAGACAGGAGTACAATGAGCAGTTCTTC. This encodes CASSYDRQEYNEQFF.

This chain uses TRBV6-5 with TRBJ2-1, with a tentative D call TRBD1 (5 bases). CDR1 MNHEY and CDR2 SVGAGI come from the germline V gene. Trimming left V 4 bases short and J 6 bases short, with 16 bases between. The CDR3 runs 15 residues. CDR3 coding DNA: TGTGCCAGCAGTTCCCCTTCCAGGGTGGCCAATGAGCAGTTCTTC. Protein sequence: CASSSPSRVANEQFF.

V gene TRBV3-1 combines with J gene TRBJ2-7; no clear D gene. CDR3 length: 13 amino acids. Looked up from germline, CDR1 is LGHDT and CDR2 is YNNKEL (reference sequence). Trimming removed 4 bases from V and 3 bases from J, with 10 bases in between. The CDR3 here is CASSPRAFYEQYF. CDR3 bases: TGTGCCAGCAGCCCTCGGGCATTCTACGAGCAGTACTTC.

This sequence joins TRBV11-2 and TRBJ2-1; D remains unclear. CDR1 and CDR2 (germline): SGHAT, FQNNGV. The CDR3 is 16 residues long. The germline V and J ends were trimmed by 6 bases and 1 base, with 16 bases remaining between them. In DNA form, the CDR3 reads TGTGCCAGCAGTCGCCCTCCGGGTTCTTCCTACAATGAGCAGTTCTTC. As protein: CASSRPPGSSYNEQFF.